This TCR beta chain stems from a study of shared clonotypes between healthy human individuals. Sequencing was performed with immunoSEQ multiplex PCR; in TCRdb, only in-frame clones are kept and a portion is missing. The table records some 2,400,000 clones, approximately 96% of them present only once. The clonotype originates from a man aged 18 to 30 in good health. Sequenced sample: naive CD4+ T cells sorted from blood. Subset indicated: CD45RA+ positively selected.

The CDR3 nucleotides are TGTGCTAGTGGTTTTAGCGGGAGTTCCGGGGAGCTGTTTTTT. Translating gives CASGFSGSSGELFF. V gene TRBV12-5 combines with J gene TRBJ2-2; TRBD2 agrees at 9 bases. This CDR3 is 14 amino acids long. CDR1 is LGHNT, CDR2 FRNRAP, per germline. V was clipped by 3 bases and J by 6 bases; unmatched bases: 2.